Following are 28 T cell receptor beta chains from one sample sequenced in a study of preoperative IRX-2 immunotherapy in early breast cancer. Stated treatment: preoperative locoregional IRX-2 cytokine immunotherapy. TCRdb's copy holds only in-frame clones and misses some; the assay was immunoSEQ multiplex PCR. The table includes roughly 24,000 clones, around 75% detected once. The sequencing here drew on lymph node tissue, taken after IRX-2 immunotherapy. Source of these receptors: a human donor with breast cancer.

This clone was detected only a few times. The chain is built from TRBV19 and TRBJ2-5; D is undetermined. V was shortened by 3 bases and J by 0 bases, with 8 bases between the two germline ends. The germline gives CDR1 LNHDA, CDR2 SQIVND (reference sequence). The CDR3 loop spans 14 amino acids. The CDR3 nucleotides read TGTGCCAGTAGTATTTCGGCATACCAAGAGACCCAGTACTTC. It specifies CASSISAYQETQYF.

J is TRBJ2-7 and V is TRBV5-1, with D tentatively TRBD2 (6 bases). Between the trimmed V and J ends, which lost 0 bases and 4 bases, there was a span of 14 bases. The CDR3 loop spans 15 amino acids. From germline, CDR1 is SGHRS and CDR2 YFSETQ. In DNA form, the CDR3 reads TGCGCCAGCAGCTTGGTCGCGGGATCAGGTTACGAGCAGTACTTC. Translation gives CASSLVAGSGYEQYF.

The chain joins TRBV7-8 to TRBJ2-4; no definite D call. Germline CDR1 and CDR2: SGHVS and FQNEAQ. V lost 6 bases to trimming and J lost 0 bases, with 6 bases between them. The CDR3 totals 13 residues. This CDR3 reads CASSAEAKNIQYF. Written as DNA, the CDR3 is TGTGCCAGCAGTGCGGAAGCCAAAAACATTCAGTACTTC. The complete variable domain, with remaining parts taken from reference TRBV7-8 and TRBJ2-4, reads GAGVSQSPRYKVAKRGQDVALRCDPISGHVSLFWYQQALGQGPEFLTYFQNEAQLDKSGLPSDRFFAERPEGSVSTLKIQRTQQEDSAVYLCASSAEAKNIQYFGAGTRLSVL.

This clone was observed a single time. The J gene is TRBJ2-3, the V gene TRBV18, with a weak D call TRBD1 (6 bases). V was trimmed by 1 base and J by 3 bases, leaving 11 bases between them. From germline, CDR1 is KGHSH and CDR2 LQKENI. The CDR3 spans 15 residues. This CDR3 is CASSPRRQGTDTQYF. CDR3 sequence (DNA): TGTGCCAGCTCACCACGGAGGCAGGGGACAGATACGCAGTATTTT.

The V call is TRBV7-6, the J call TRBJ2-2; 8 nucleotides match TRBD1. This CDR3 region has 15 residues. Trimming at V came to 6 bases and at J to 4 bases, leaving 7 bases not matched to a gene. Germline V gene data show CDR1 as SGHVS and CDR2 as FNYEAQ. CDR3 amino acids: CASSYRGEGTGELFF. The CDR3 DNA sequence: TGTGCCAGCAGTTACAGGGGGGAAGGCACCGGGGAGCTGTTTTTT.

This clone occurred a few times. The gene calls are TRBV1 and TRBJ1-3. TRBV1 is tagged as a pseudogene. This CDR3 contains 15 residues. CDR3 bases: TGCGCCAGCAGCCAAGATCCCGGATCTGGAAACACCATATATTTT. This sequence encodes CASSQDPGSGNTIYF.

This clone showed up just once. The chain has TRBV7-6 and TRBJ2-1; 7 nucleotides agree with TRBD2. V trimming: 5 bases; J trimming: 2 bases; junction bases outside the gene matches: 6. The CDR3 spans 15 residues. The V gene's germline CDR1 is SGHVS and CDR2 FNYEAQ. The CDR3 nucleotides read TGTGCCAGCAGCCAACTCGCGGGGGCCTACAATGAGCAGTTCTTC. Residues: CASSQLAGAYNEQFF.

The chain carries TRBV1 and TRBJ2-3; the table calls TRBD1, which could not be checked here. TRBV1 is designated a pseudogene. CDR3 length: 13 amino acids. As DNA, the CDR3 is TGCGCCAGCAGCCTGGACAGGGCGAATACGCAGTATTTT. Translated, it gives CASSLDRANTQYF.

Only one count was recorded for this clone. This sequence joins TRBV6-8 and TRBJ2-1; D call uncertain. CDR3 length equals 12 residues. The V gene's germline CDR1 is MNHGY and CDR2 SAAAGT. Trimming took off 6 bases at V and 3 bases at J, with 6 bases between the two ends. CDR3 nucleotides: TGTGCCAGCAGGCTAGGCTACAATGAGCAGTTCTTC. The encoded protein is CASRLGYNEQFF.

V and J are TRBV28 and TRBJ2-7, with TRBD1 identical over 8 bases. The ends lost 8 bases at V and 5 bases at J; junction bases unmatched: 14. CDR1 is MDHEN and CDR2 is SYDVKM in the germline V gene. The CDR3 is 15 amino acids. The CDR3 DNA follows: TGTGCCAGCTTACCAAGGCGGGCAGGGGGCCACGAGCAGTACTTC. This encodes CASLPRRAGGHEQYF.

In its sample, this clone was seen a few times. This sequence joins TRBV28 and TRBJ1-2; a possible D gene is TRBD1 (5 bases). Germline CDR1 is MDHEN and CDR2 is SYDVKM. The CDR3 has 16 amino acids. Trimming shortened V by 2 bases and J by 7 bases, and 20 bases separated the two germline ends. CDR3 protein: CASSLGWPRVELGYTF. As DNA, the CDR3 is TGTGCCAGCAGTTTAGGGTGGCCCAGGGTAGAACTTGGCTACACCTTC.

The sample holds a few counts of this clone. The CDR3 DNA is TGTGCCAGCAGTTACGCGGGTCTGGTTAGCACAGATACGCAGTATTTT. Translated, it gives CASSYAGLVSTDTQYF. V gene TRBV6-8 combines with J gene TRBJ2-3, with a tentative D call TRBD2 (5 bases). V shed 2 bases and J shed 0 bases, with 12 bases lying between them. Germline V gene sequence: CDR1 MNHGY, CDR2 SAAAGT. The CDR3 extends over 16 amino acids.

This chain joins TRBV19 and TRBJ2-7, with 8 bases aligning to TRBD1. There are 15 residues in the CDR3. Looked up from germline, CDR1 is LNHDA and CDR2 is SQIVND (reference sequence). The V segment lost 3 bases and the J segment 6 bases; nucleotides outside the gene matches: 10. CDR3 nucleotide sequence: TGTGCCAGTAGTATGGGTCGGACAGGGCCGTTCGAGCAGTACTTC. Its translation: CASSMGRTGPFEQYF.

J is TRBJ1-1 and V is TRBV6-8; TRBD1 matches at 7 bases. Unmatched junction bases numbered 11, after V lost 11 bases and J lost 2 bases. Germline V gene lookup returns CDR1 MNHGY and CDR2 SAAAGT. This CDR3 is built from 14 residues. The CDR3 DNA sequence: TGTGCCTCCAGCGGTAGACAGGGCAACACTGAAGCTTTCTTT. Its protein is CASSGRQGNTEAFF.

V usage is TRBV6-8 and J usage is TRBJ1-5, with D perhaps TRBD1 (6 bases). CDR1 and CDR2 (germline): MNHGY, SAAAGT. Deletions cut 8 bases from V and 3 bases from J, with 23 bases between. The CDR3 is 17 amino acids. CDR3 coding DNA: TGTGCCAGCGCAACGGGGGCCGGGGGCAGCCCCAATCAGCCCCAGCATTTT. Translated: CASATGAGGSPNQPQHF.

The CDR3: CASSPVPNWMETQYF. The CDR3 region has the DNA TGTGCCAGCAGTCCCGTCCCTAATTGGATGGAGACCCAGTACTTC. The chain joins TRBV6-8 to TRBJ2-5; D gene unclear. With 5 bases removed from V and 5 bases from J, the gap between germline ends came to 18 bases. The CDR3 length is 15 residues. Germline CDR1 is MNHGY and CDR2 is SAAAGT.

The J gene is TRBJ1-1, the V gene TRBV11-3; possibly TRBD1 for D (5 bases). In germline, CDR1 is SGHNT, CDR2 YENEEA. This CDR3 is built from 14 residues. Trimming left V 5 bases short and J 4 bases short, with 14 bases between. CDR3 bases: TGTGCCAGCAGCCCGGCGGGGGTGCGCACTGAAGCTTTCTTT. This codes for CASSPAGVRTEAFF.

The chain carries TRBV11-3 and TRBJ2-4, with D tentatively TRBD1 (5 bases). The V and J ends lost 3 bases and 0 bases respectively, with 9 bases between them. CDR1 and CDR2 from the germline V gene are SGHNT and YENEEA. The CDR3 contains 15 residues. CDR3 sequence: CASSFDSLAKNIQYF. The CDR3 DNA reads as TGTGCCAGCAGCTTCGACAGCCTAGCCAAAAACATTCAGTACTTC.

The chain joins TRBV29-1 to TRBJ1-1, with no clear D. Germline V gene lookup returns CDR1 SQVTM and CDR2 ANQGSEA. CDR3 length equals 12 residues. Trimming took 5 bases from V and 1 from J, leaving 8 bases between them. In nucleotides, the CDR3 is TGCAGCGTTCTTGGGCAGAACACTGAAGCTTTCTTT. This translates into CSVLGQNTEAFF. The full variable domain, completed using reference TRBV29-1 and TRBJ1-1, is SAVISQKPSRDICQRGTSLTIQCQVDSQVTMMFWYRQQPGQSLTLIATANQGSEATYESGFVIDKFPISRPNLTFSTLTVSNMSPEDSSIYLCSVLGQNTEAFFGQGTRLTVV.

This chain uses TRBV7-1 with TRBJ2-3, with 11 nucleotides matching TRBD2. TRBV7-1 is an open reading frame, and its role is uncertain. V was pared by 4 bases and J by 2 bases, with 5 bases of the junction left unmatched. This CDR3 comprises 16 residues. The CDR3 DNA sequence: TGTGCCAGCAGCTTAGGGACTAGCGGAGCCACAGATACGCAGTATTTT. This translates into CASSLGTSGATDTQYF.

This chain links TRBV6-8 with TRBJ1-3; D gene ambiguous. Trimming cost V 2 bases and J 4 bases, with 12 bases left between them. This CDR3 has 15 residues. Germline V CDR1 and CDR2: MNHGY, SAAAGT. CDR3 residues: CASSYVGAMGNTIYF. CDR3 bases: TGTGCCAGCAGTTACGTCGGAGCAATGGGAAACACCATATATTTT.

The rearrangement links TRBV11-3 to TRBJ2-7; 11 bases align to TRBD2. CDR1 is SGHNT, CDR2 YENEEA, per germline. V shed 5 bases and J 6 bases; nucleotides not matched to a gene: 6. The length of the CDR3 is 14 residues. The CDR3: CASSTLAGVGEQYF. The CDR3 nucleotides read TGTGCCAGCAGCACACTAGCGGGAGTAGGCGAGCAGTACTTC.

In nucleotides, the CDR3 is TGTGCCAGCTCACCACAGGCCGGGCACTCGAACACTGAAGCTTTCTTT. Residues: CASSPQAGHSNTEAFF. The V call is TRBV18, the J call TRBJ1-1; the D is unclear. Germline CDR1 is KGHSH and CDR2 is LQKENI. V was trimmed by 1 base and J by 1 base, leaving 13 bases between them. CDR3 size: 16 residues.

The genes are TRBV7-6 and TRBJ1-2; D may be TRBD1 (5 bases). The CDR3 covers 14 residues. V lost 0 bases, J lost 8 bases, and 13 bases lay in between. Germline loops: CDR1 SGHVS, CDR2 FNYEAQ. This CDR3 reads CASSLARVGDGYTF. CDR3 DNA: TGTGCCAGCAGCTTAGCGCGGGTCGGGGACGGCTACACCTTC.

V gene TRBV7-7 combines with J gene TRBJ2-2, with no clear D. The V and J ends lost 1 base and 2 bases respectively, with 8 bases between them. Germline-derived CDR1 and CDR2 are SSHAT and FNYEAQ (reference sequence). The CDR3 is made up of 15 amino acids. The CDR3 sequence: CASSLGLTNTGELFF. CDR3 in DNA: TGTGCCAGCAGCTTAGGACTTACCAACACCGGGGAGCTGTTTTTT.

The J gene is TRBJ1-5, the V gene TRBV15; 9 nucleotides match TRBD1. Germline CDR1 LNHNV, CDR2 YYDKDF (reference sequence). V shed 0 bases, J shed 7 bases, and the junction held 7 bases outside the gene matches. The CDR3 contains 16 residues. For the CDR3, the DNA is TGTGCCACCAGCAGAGATGGGGACAGGGTCGACCAGCCCCAGCATTTT. It is translated as CATSRDGDRVDQPQHF. Variable domain in full (rest from reference TRBV15 and TRBJ1-5): DAMVIQNPRYQVTQFGKPVTLSCSQTLNHNVMYWYQQKSSQAPKLLFHYYDKDFNNEADTPDNFQSRRPNTSFCFLDIRSPGLGDTAMYLCATSRDGDRVDQPQHFGDGTRLSIL.

The chain links TRBV11-3 to TRBJ1-3; D remains unclear. CDR3 length: 15 amino acids. Germline V gene sequence: CDR1 SGHNT, CDR2 YENEEA. V was trimmed by 3 bases and J by 4 bases, leaving 13 bases between them. The CDR3 protein is CASSLAMDEGNTIYF. DNA of the CDR3: TGTGCCAGCAGCTTGGCAATGGACGAGGGAAACACCATATATTTT.

This chain uses TRBV7-4 with TRBJ2-7; 9 nucleotides match TRBD2. Germline V gene lookup returns CDR1 SGHVT and CDR2 SQSDAQ. Trimming took 5 bases from V and 3 from J; bases not matched to a gene: 11. The CDR3 contains 16 residues. This CDR3 reads CASSPSGTSTHYEQYF. CDR3 DNA: TGTGCCAGCAGCCCCTCCGGGACTAGCACCCACTACGAGCAGTACTTC.